This T cell receptor beta chain was identified during a study of T cell repertoires in cytomegalovirus infection. On this clonotype itself: Its antigen remains unidentified.

MiXCR, applied by TCRdb to the reads, yields one record per CDR3 protein. The sample consists of around 750,000 distinct CDR3 sequences, 32% of them appearing once. Trimming removed 4 bases from V and 7 bases from J; junction bases left unmatched: 8. The CDR3 is 15 amino acids. Germline values: CDR1 WSHSY, CDR2 SAAADI. The genes are TRBV10-2 and TRBJ1-5; 9 nucleotides match TRBD1. The TCR originated in a human donor in good health (CMV status not recorded). Some clones in this sample may be carry-over from other donors' samples. The sequencing here drew on cultured CD8+ T cells from PBMCs, taken from culture after CMV antigen stimulation. For the CDR3, the DNA is TGCGCCAGCAGTGGACTACAGGGGGCTGGCCAGCCCCAGCATTTT. Amino acids: CASSGLQGAGQPQHF.